These T cell receptor beta chains were read from a single sample in a study of blood T cell repertoires in COVID-19. This table comes from immunoSEQ multiplex PCR, and its TCRdb copy is limited to in-frame clones, with some not included. This repertoire shows approximately 190,000 clones, 85% to 90% found once; its top ten account for about 26%. The sequenced sample consisted of PBMCs or T cells enriched from blood (not recorded which). These receptors all come from a woman in her thirties or forties in a cohort exposed to, infected with or recovered from COVID-19 (not recorded which). Both conserved end residues are trimmed from each CDR3.

v_call,cdr3_aa
TRBV4-1,ASSPLDRGYSPLH
TRBV24-1,ATSEVAGGFQETQY
TRBV29-1,SVEGTEETQY
TRBV7-8,ASNNGGEGETQY
TRBV7-9,ASSLEGAFWGGLF
TRBV4-1,ASSLLAGVYNEQF
TRBV5-1,ASSLVLGSGYT
TRBV5-5,ASSLGTSGGAQETQY
TRBV5-1,ASRITGGNSPLH
TRBV4-1,ASSQGPPKYEQY
TRBV11-2,ASSRLGRGGSPLH
TRBV9,ASTNGQGDPMNTEAF
TRBV27,ASSFGTSGPYNEQF
TRBV5-4,ASSLSIRTTRTDTQY
TRBV4-3,ASSQDLGPTGAPTDTQY
TRBV19,ASSSGDQETQY
TRBV4-1,ASSALNNEQF
TRBV7-9,ASSLAEAPTGYGYT
TRBV28,AISRGPYEQY
TRBV3-1/TRBV3-2,ASSPTADRGLTLY
TRBV9,ASTKQAGQSIGHEKLF
TRBV19,ASRERKQGETEAF
TRBV5-1,ASSVQPGSNNSPLH
TRBV7-2,ASSLDRGREKLF
TRBV9,ASSAPGGNTIY
TRBV13,ASSSSGTGAF
TRBV7-2,ASSLVGVTDTQY
TRBV4-3,ASSQGLGGGGTDTQY
TRBV6-4,ASSSQGDSYNEQF
TRBV3-1/TRBV3-2,ASSQTLAYEQY
TRBV6-2/TRBV6-3,ASSYVQDWISPLH
TRBV5-6,ASSLGQGTSYEQY
TRBV4-3,ASSQGTSGRVAKNIQY
TRBV7-2,ASSFGRERDNSPLH
TRBV12-5,ASGSRGLSSYEQY
TRBV19,ASSAPDRELFGYT
TRBV12-3/TRBV12-4,ASSGDFTDTQY
TRBV7-8,ASSLARQGAYGYT
TRBV6-1,ASSEIAGDSYEQY
TRBV3-1/TRBV3-2,ASSPGGLGSYEQY
TRBV18,ASSLVQDGNQPQH
TRBV2,ASRLGQGRITNSPLH
TRBV7-9,ASSLVVPYGYT
TRBV19,ASPSSGSKLYEQY
TRBV2,ASRDRVRNTEAF
TRBV2,ASRGQGQGNGYT
TRBV28,AIAGQAFQETQY
TRBV15,ATSVNRDSFYEQY
TRBV2,ASTLSGIQETQY
TRBV12-5,ASGWAGDEQF